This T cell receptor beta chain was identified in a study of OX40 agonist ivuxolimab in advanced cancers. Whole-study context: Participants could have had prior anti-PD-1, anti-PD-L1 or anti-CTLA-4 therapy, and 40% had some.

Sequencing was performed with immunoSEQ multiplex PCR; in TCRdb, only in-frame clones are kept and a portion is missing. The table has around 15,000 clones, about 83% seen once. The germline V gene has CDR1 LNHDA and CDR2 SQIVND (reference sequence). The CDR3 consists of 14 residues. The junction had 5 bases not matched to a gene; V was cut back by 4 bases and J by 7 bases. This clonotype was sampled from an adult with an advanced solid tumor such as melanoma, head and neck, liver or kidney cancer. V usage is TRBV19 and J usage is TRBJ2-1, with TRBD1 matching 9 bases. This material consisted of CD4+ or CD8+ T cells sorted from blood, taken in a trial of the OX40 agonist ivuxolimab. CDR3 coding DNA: TGTGCCAGTAGTAGAGGACAGGGGACGAATGAGCAGTTCTTC. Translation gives CASSRGQGTNEQFF.